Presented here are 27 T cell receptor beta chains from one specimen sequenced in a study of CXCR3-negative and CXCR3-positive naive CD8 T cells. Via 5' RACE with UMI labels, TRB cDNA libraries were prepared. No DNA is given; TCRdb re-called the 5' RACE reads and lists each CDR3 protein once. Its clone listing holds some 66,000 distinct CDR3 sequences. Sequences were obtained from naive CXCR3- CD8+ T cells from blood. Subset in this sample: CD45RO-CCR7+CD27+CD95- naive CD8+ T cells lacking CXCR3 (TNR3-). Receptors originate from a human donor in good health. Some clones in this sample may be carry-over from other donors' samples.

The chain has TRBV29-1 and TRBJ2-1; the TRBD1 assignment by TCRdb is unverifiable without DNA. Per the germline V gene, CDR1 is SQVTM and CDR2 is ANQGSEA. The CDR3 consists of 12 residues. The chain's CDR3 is CSVPGTAAEQFF.

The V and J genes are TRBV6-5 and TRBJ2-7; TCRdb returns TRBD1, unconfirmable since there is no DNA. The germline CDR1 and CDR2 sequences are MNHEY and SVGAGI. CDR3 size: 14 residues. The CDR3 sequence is CASSFQGRGYEQYF.

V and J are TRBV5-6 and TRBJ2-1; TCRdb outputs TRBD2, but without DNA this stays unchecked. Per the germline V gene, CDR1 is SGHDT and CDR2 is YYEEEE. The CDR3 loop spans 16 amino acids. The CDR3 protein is CASSLVSSGTYNEQFF.

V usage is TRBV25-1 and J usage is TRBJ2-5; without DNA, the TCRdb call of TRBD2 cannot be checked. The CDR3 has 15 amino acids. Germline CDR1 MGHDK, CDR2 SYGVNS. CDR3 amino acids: CASSVSGWGRETQYF. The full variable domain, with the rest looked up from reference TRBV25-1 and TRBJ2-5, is EADIYQTPRYLVIGTGKKITLECSQTMGHDKMYWYQQDPGMELHLIHYSYGVNSTEKGDLSSESTVSRIRTEHFPLTLESARPSHTSQYLCASSVSGWGRETQYFGPGTRLLVL.

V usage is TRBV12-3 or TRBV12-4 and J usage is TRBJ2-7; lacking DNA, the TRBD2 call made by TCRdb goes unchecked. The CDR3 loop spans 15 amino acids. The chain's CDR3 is CASSLGGPPSNEQYF.

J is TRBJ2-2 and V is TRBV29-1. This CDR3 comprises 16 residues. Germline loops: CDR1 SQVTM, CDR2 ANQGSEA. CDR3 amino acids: CSVEFPNKGDTGELFF.

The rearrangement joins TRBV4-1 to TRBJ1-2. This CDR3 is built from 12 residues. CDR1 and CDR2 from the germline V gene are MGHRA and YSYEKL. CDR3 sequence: CASSLGGYGYTF.

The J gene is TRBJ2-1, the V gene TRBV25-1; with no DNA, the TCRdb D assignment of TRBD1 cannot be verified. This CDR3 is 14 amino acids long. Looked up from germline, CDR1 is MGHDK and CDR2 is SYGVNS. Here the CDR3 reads CASSEGGGVDEQFF. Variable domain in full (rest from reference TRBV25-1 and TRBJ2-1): EADIYQTPRYLVIGTGKKITLECSQTMGHDKMYWYQQDPGMELHLIHYSYGVNSTEKGDLSSESTVSRIRTEHFPLTLESARPSHTSQYLCASSEGGGVDEQFFGPGTRLTVL.

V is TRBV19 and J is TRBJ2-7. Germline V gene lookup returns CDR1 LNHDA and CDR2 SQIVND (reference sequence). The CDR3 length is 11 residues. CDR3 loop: CASTDSYEQYF.

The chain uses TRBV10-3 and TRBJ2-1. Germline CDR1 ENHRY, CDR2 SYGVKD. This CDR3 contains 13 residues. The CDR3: CATTAYSYNEQFF.

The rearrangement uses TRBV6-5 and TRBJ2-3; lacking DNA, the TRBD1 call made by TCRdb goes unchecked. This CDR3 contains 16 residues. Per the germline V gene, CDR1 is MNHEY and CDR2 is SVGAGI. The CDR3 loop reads CASSYEGASSTDTQYF.

The CDR3 protein is CASSSPHDRLNEQFF. The chain recombines TRBV5-4 with TRBJ2-1; lacking DNA, the TRBD1 call made by TCRdb goes unchecked. In germline, CDR1 is SGHNT, CDR2 YYREEE (reference sequence). The CDR3 covers 15 residues.

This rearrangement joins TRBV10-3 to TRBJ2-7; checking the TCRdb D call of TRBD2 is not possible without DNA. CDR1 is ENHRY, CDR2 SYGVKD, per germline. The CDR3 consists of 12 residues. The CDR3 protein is CAIESGAREQYF.

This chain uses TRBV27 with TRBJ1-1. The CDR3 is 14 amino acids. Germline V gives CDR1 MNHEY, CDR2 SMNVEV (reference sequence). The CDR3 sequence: CASTLNVGMGEAFF.

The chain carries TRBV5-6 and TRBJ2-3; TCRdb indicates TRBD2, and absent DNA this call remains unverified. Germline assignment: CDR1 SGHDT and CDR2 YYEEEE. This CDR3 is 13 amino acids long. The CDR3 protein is CASSLTAGDTQYF.

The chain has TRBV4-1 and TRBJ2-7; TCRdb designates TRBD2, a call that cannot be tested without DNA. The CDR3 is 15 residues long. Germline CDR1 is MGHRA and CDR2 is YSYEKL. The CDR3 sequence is CASSQAASVAYEQYF.

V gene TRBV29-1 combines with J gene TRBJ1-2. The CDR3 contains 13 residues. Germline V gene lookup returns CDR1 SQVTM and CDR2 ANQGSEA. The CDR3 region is CSVEAAGNDGYTF.

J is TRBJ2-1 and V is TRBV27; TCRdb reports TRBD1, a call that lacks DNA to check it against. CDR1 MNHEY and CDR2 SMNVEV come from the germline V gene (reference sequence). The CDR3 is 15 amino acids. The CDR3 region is CASSPAPTGHNEQFF.

CDR3: CSARDPRDGELFF. The chain has TRBV20-1 and TRBJ2-2; TCRdb names TRBD1, which stays unverified in the absence of DNA. The length of the CDR3 is 13 residues. CDR1 DFQATT and CDR2 SNEGSKA come from the germline V gene (reference sequence).

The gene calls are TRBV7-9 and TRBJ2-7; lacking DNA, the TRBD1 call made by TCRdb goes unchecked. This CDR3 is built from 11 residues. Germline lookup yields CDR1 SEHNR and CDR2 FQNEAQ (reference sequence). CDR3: CASSFGNEQYF.

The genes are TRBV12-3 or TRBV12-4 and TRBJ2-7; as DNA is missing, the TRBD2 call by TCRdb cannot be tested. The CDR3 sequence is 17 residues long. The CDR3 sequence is CASSLKPSALLYYEQYF.

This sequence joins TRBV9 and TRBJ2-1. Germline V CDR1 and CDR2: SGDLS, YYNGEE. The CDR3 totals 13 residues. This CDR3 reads CASSERGYNEQFF. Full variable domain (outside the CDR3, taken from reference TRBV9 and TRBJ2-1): DSGVTQTPKHLITATGQRVTLRCSPRSGDLSVYWYQQSLDQGLQFLIQYYNGEERAKGNILERFSAQQFPDLHSELNLSSLELGDSALYFCASSERGYNEQFFGPGTRLTVL.

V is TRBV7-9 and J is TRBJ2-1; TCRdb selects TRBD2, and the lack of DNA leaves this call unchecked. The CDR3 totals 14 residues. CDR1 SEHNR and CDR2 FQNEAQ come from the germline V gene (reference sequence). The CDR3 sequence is CASSPVAGVAEQFF. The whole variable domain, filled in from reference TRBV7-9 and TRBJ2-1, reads DTGVSQNPRHKITKRGQNVTFRCDPISEHNRLYWYRQTLGQGPEFLTYFQNEAQLEKSRLLSDRFSAERPKGSFSTLEIQRTEQGDSAMYLCASSPVAGVAEQFFGPGTRLTVL.

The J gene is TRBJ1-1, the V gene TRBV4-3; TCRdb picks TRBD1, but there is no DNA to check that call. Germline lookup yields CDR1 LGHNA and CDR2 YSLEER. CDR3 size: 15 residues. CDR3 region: CASSRAMGENTEAFF.

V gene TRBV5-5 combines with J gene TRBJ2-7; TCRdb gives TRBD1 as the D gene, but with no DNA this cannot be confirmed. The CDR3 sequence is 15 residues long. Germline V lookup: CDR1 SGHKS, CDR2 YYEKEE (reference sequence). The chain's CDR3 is CASSLSGTPAYEQYF. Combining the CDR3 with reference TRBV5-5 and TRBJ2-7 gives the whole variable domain DAGVTQSPTHLIKTRGQQVTLRCSPISGHKSVSWYQQVLGQGPQFIFQYYEKEERGRGNFPDRFSARQFPNYSSELNVNALLLGDSALYLCASSLSGTPAYEQYFGPGTRLTVT.

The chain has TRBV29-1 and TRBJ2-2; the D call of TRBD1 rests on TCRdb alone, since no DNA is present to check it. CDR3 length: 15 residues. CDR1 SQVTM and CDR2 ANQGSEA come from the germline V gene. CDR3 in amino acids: CSVEAGGSPTGELFF.

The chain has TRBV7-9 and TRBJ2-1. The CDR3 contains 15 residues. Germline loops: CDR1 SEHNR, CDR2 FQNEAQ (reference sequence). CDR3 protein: CASSLSAVSYNEQFF.